The source of this T cell receptor beta chain is a study of regulatory T cells in long-lasting Graves disease. Worth noting for this clonotype: The target antigen is unknown.

Time point defined: newly diagnosed GD, antithyroid drugs for less than 3 months. Making the TCR library involved RNA that had been extracted from PBMCs. Germline V gene sequence: CDR1 SGDLS, CDR2 YYNGEE. The CDR3 length is 16 residues. The V and J ends lost 4 bases and 2 bases respectively, with 16 bases between them. Through Arm-PCR of CDR3 regions and iRepertoire HTBI primers, TCR beta libraries were built. Original processing methods: Looking across samples, the authors found under 70 TRBV and 14 to 15 TRBJ segments. MiXCR, run by TCRdb on the multiplex PCR reads, gives a single entry per CDR3 protein. The V and J calls shown here were made by TCRdb, not taken from the authors' results. The sample has hundreds of thousands of distinct CDR3 sequences, about 15% seen once. Study-wide results and caveats: Preferential use of TRBV28, TRBJ1-2 and TRBJ2-5 was seen in persistent disease. Having few samples may have compromised the accuracy.

This sample was also put to use in a study of T cells in Graves' hyperthyroidism and ophthalmopathy. That source adds: Initially, a first-round RT-PCR of the TCR CDR3 employed the HTBI primer set.

This TCR derives from a man younger than 30 with Graves disease. The sample was peripheral blood mononuclear cells (PBMCs), taken at new diagnosis, from a patient treated with antithyroid drugs. The chain has TRBV9 and TRBJ2-1, with D tentatively TRBD2 (6 bases). The CDR3 loop is CASSPDGGSPYNEQFF. CDR3 in DNA: TGTGCCAGCAGCCCCGACGGGGGTAGCCCCTACAATGAGCAGTTCTTC.